These 28 T cell receptor beta chains originate from one sample sequenced in a study of regulatory T cells in long-lasting Graves disease. The time point is: persistent/refractory GD, antithyroid drugs over 5 years with positive TRAb. PBMC-derived RNA was used for the TCR library. To make TCR beta libraries, researchers used iRepertoire HTBI primers and Arm-PCR of CDR3 regions. MiXCR, run by TCRdb on the multiplex PCR reads, gives a single entry per CDR3 protein. The sample contains 300,000 to 350,000 distinct CDR3 sequences, about 19% of which appear only once. The sample in question was peripheral blood mononuclear cells (PBMCs), obtained when the disease was refractory, from a patient treated with antithyroid drugs. The receptors stem from a female donor with Graves disease.

This clonotype was recorded at least ten times. The V and J genes are TRBV2 and TRBJ2-5; 8 bases agree with TRBD1. After removal of 5 bases from V and 5 bases from J, the junction contained 16 bases not matched to a gene. The V gene's germline CDR1 is SNHLY and CDR2 FYNNEI. The CDR3 has 17 amino acids. The CDR3 here is CASSWKEGQGARETQYF. The CDR3 DNA follows: TGTGCCAGCAGTTGGAAGGAGGGTCAGGGGGCTAGGGAGACCCAGTACTTC.

This clonotype was observed a handful of times. J is TRBJ2-7 and V is TRBV19; 7 bases fit TRBD1. This CDR3 comprises 15 residues. CDR1 and CDR2 from the germline V gene are LNHDA and SQIVND (reference sequence). V was clipped by 3 bases and J by 4 bases; unmatched bases: 9. CDR3: CASSMSSDRRYEQYF. The CDR3, as DNA: TGTGCCAGTAGTATGTCCTCGGACAGGAGATACGAGCAGTACTTC.

This clonotype was seen many times. The V and J genes are TRBV28 and TRBJ1-2; the D is unclear. V was clipped by 1 base and J by 7 bases, with 7 bases between them. This CDR3 has 12 amino acids. Germline V gene lookup returns CDR1 MDHEN and CDR2 SYDVKM. CDR3 DNA sequence: TGTGCCAGCAGTTTATATCCGCCTGGCTACACCTTC. Residues: CASSLYPPGYTF.

This clonotype was observed many times. The chain couples TRBV30 to TRBJ1-2; D is uncertain. Deletions cut 2 bases from V and 2 bases from J, with 9 bases between. CDR3 length: 13 amino acids. The germline V gene encodes CDR1 GTSNPN and CDR2 SVGIG (reference sequence). The CDR3 loop reads CAWSTQPNYGYTF. The CDR3 DNA follows: TGTGCCTGGAGTACACAGCCCAACTATGGCTACACCTTC.

This clonotype was counted at least ten times. The chain uses TRBV20-1 and TRBJ2-7; 9 bases are a match to TRBD2. This CDR3 spans 17 amino acids. Germline V gene lookup returns CDR1 DFQATT and CDR2 SNEGSKA (reference sequence). J lost 0 bases, V lost 0 bases, and 9 bases had no gene match. CDR3 loop: CSARDDISGGSSYEQYF. The CDR3 region has the DNA TGCAGTGCTAGAGACGACATCAGCGGGGGGAGCTCCTACGAGCAGTACTTC.

The table lists this clonotype with a few counts. The chain couples TRBV19 to TRBJ1-1; D is uncertain. Looked up from germline, CDR1 is LNHDA and CDR2 is SQIVND (reference sequence). Trimming left V 5 bases short and J 7 bases short, with 17 bases between. The CDR3 sequence is 14 residues long. CDR3 in amino acids: CASSPNRGPIEAFF. Written as DNA, the CDR3 is TGTGCCAGTAGTCCGAACCGGGGTCCCATTGAAGCTTTCTTT.

This clonotype was observed a handful of times. The gene calls are TRBV7-9 and TRBJ2-1; D call uncertain. The V end was cut by 3 bases, the J end by 5 bases, with 11 bases between. The CDR3 is 14 residues long. The germline CDR1 and CDR2 sequences are SEHNR and FQNEAQ (reference sequence). Here the CDR3 reads CASSFSNRNNEQFF. The CDR3 DNA reads as TGTGCCAGCAGCTTCTCGAACCGCAACAATGAGCAGTTCTTC.

This clonotype was seen more than once but under ten times. V gene TRBV28 combines with J gene TRBJ2-1; 7 nucleotides match TRBD2. V shed 4 bases and J 4 bases; nucleotides not matched to a gene: 7. Germline lookup yields CDR1 MDHEN and CDR2 SYDVKM. CDR3 length: 15 residues. The chain's CDR3 is CASSSAGAWYNEQFF. In DNA form, the CDR3 reads TGTGCCAGCAGTTCGGCGGGAGCCTGGTACAATGAGCAGTTCTTC. Variable domain in full (rest from reference TRBV28 and TRBJ2-1): DVKVTQSSRYLVKRTGEKVFLECVQDMDHENMFWYRQDPGLGLRLIYFSYDVKMKEKGDIPEGYSVSREKKERFSLILESASTNQTSMYLCASSSAGAWYNEQFFGPGTRLTVL.

The chain couples TRBV10-3 to TRBJ2-1; possible D gene TRBD2, 6 bases. The CDR3 extends over 15 amino acids. The germline V and J ends were trimmed by 4 bases and 5 bases, with 15 bases remaining between them. Germline-derived CDR1 and CDR2 are ENHRY and SYGVKD. CDR3 coding DNA: TGTGCCATCAGTGGCTGGGGAAGGGAGGACAATGAGCAGTTCTTC. Translated, it gives CAISGWGREDNEQFF.

This rearrangement joins TRBV6-2 or TRBV6-3 to TRBJ2-4, with D unclear. V dropped 6 bases and J dropped 0 bases, with 15 bases sitting between them. This CDR3 comprises 16 residues. CDR1 is MNHEY, CDR2 SVGEGT, per germline. Written as DNA, the CDR3 is TGTGCCAGCAGACAAGACAAGGCCCTAGCCAAAAACATTCAGTACTTC. Its protein product is CASRQDKALAKNIQYF.

This clonotype showed up many times. The CDR3 region has the DNA TGTGCCACCCTGGGATATGGCTACACCTTC. This encodes CATLGYGYTF. The chain recombines TRBV19 with TRBJ1-2; D not certain. Germline V CDR1 and CDR2: LNHDA, SQIVND (reference sequence). V was pared by 10 bases and J by 5 bases, with 8 bases between. The CDR3 loop spans 10 amino acids.

In this sample, this clonotype turned up many times. The V and J genes are TRBV6-1 and TRBJ1-1; perhaps TRBD1 as D (6 bases). CDR1 is MNHNS, CDR2 SASEGT, per germline. V was shortened by 3 bases and J by 12 bases, with 17 bases between the two germline ends. The CDR3 totals 13 residues. Here the CDR3 reads CASSDPGTQKTFF. CDR3 nucleotides: TGTGCCAGCAGTGATCCCGGGACACAGAAGACTTTCTTT.

The table lists this clonotype with a count of one. The V gene is TRBV6-2 or TRBV6-3, the J gene TRBJ2-3; D possibly uses TRBD1 or TRBD2 (5 bases each). Germline CDR1 reads MNHEY; CDR2 reads SVGEGT. Trimming stripped 0 bases from V and 5 bases from J, with 21 bases between. This CDR3 spans 18 amino acids. The CDR3 spells CASSYSPSRDLPIDTQYF. CDR3 coding DNA: TGTGCCAGCAGTTACTCGCCTTCGAGGGACCTACCCATAGATACGCAGTATTTT.

This clonotype turned up a few times. The V gene is TRBV7-2, the J gene TRBJ2-7; 15 nucleotides agree with TRBD2. The V segment lost 1 base and the J segment 2 bases; nucleotides outside the gene matches: 6. This CDR3 comprises 18 residues. Per germline, CDR1 SGHTA and CDR2 FQGNSA. The CDR3 sequence is CASSLVGTSGGQTYEQYF. CDR3 DNA sequence: TGTGCCAGCAGCTTAGTCGGGACTAGCGGGGGGCAGACCTACGAGCAGTACTTC.

This rearrangement joins TRBV27 to TRBJ2-7; D gene ambiguous. The V and J ends lost 11 bases and 1 base respectively, with 15 bases between them. This CDR3 has 13 residues. In germline, CDR1 is MNHEY, CDR2 SMNVEV (reference sequence). CDR3 protein: CAPTLRGSYEQYF. The CDR3, as DNA: TGTGCCCCAACCCTGCGCGGATCCTACGAGCAGTACTTC.

The chain has TRBV5-1 and TRBJ2-1, with TRBD1 matching 9 bases. This CDR3 is built from 15 residues. Germline CDR1 and CDR2: SGHRS and YFSETQ. V was clipped by 4 bases and J by 0 bases; unmatched bases: 2. The CDR3 DNA sequence: TGCGCCAGCAGCACAGGGGGCACCTCCTACAATGAGCAGTTCTTC. Its translation is CASSTGGTSYNEQFF.

This clonotype has only a few counts. The genes are TRBV29-1 and TRBJ1-2; the match to TRBD1 covers 7 bases. This CDR3 has 13 residues. In germline, CDR1 is SQVTM, CDR2 ANQGSEA. Trimming at V came to 5 bases and at J to 2 bases, leaving 5 bases not matched to a gene. In DNA form, the CDR3 reads TGCAGCGTTTCAGGGGGTCTAAACTATGGCTACACCTTC. It translates to CSVSGGLNYGYTF. Variable domain in full (rest from reference TRBV29-1 and TRBJ1-2): SAVISQKPSRDICQRGTSLTIQCQVDSQVTMMFWYRQQPGQSLTLIATANQGSEATYESGFVIDKFPISRPNLTFSTLTVSNMSPEDSSIYLCSVSGGLNYGYTFGSGTRLTVV.

This clonotype has more than one count but fewer than ten. V usage is TRBV20-1 and J usage is TRBJ1-3; D ambiguous. CDR1 DFQATT and CDR2 SNEGSKA come from the germline V gene (reference sequence). V was shortened by 3 bases and J by 1 base, with 7 bases between the two germline ends. The CDR3 runs to 13 residues. The CDR3 DNA follows: TGCAGTGCTAGCTCATTGTCTGGAAACACCATATATTTT. It is translated as CSASSLSGNTIYF.

Many counts were recorded for this clonotype. The V gene is TRBV5-1, the J gene TRBJ2-2, with 9 bases lining up with TRBD1. The trim removed 4 bases at V and 7 bases at J, leaving 5 bases unmatched. The length of the CDR3 is 14 residues. CDR1 and CDR2 (germline): SGHRS, YFSETQ. CDR3: CASSPHRGHGELFF. The CDR3 nucleotides read TGCGCCAGCAGCCCACACAGGGGGCACGGGGAGCTGTTTTTT.

This clonotype was picked up many times. CDR3 nucleotide sequence: TGTGCCAGCAGTGATTGGCTAGAAGCTTTCTTT. Translated: CASSDWLEAFF. This sequence joins TRBV2 and TRBJ1-1; unclear D gene. V lost 3 bases and J 8 bases, leaving 7 bases between the germline ends. Germline values: CDR1 SNHLY, CDR2 FYNNEI. The CDR3 is 11 residues long.

This sequence joins TRBV6-1 and TRBJ2-1; TRBD2 matches 8 bases. The V gene end was trimmed by 6 bases and the J gene end by 6 bases; junction bases not matched to a gene: 10. The CDR3 length is 15 residues. The germline gives CDR1 MNHNS, CDR2 SASEGT. The CDR3 is CASRGRGLGINEQFF. CDR3 nucleotide sequence: TGTGCCAGCAGGGGCAGGGGACTAGGGATCAATGAGCAGTTCTTC.

This clonotype was detected ten times or more. The V call is TRBV7-2, the J call TRBJ1-5, with D unclear. The CDR3 is 13 residues long. The V gene's germline CDR1 is SGHTA and CDR2 FQGNSA. V lost 5 bases, J lost 3 bases, and 8 bases lay in between. Written as DNA, the CDR3 is TGTGCCAGCAGCCCCAACCCCAATCAGCCCCAGCATTTT. Translating gives CASSPNPNQPQHF. The full variable domain, with the rest looked up from reference TRBV7-2 and TRBJ1-5, is GAGVSQSPSNKVTEKGKDVELRCDPISGHTALYWYRQSLGQGLEFLIYFQGNSAPDKSGLPSDRFSAERTGGSVSTLTIQRTQQEDSAVYLCASSPNPNQPQHFGDGTRLSIL.

There are many counts of this clonotype. CDR3 sequence reads: CASSELEGLSSYNEQFF. The CDR3 nucleotides are TGTGCCAGCAGTGAGTTAGAGGGGCTGAGCTCCTACAATGAGCAGTTCTTC. The rearrangement links TRBV2 to TRBJ2-1, with D perhaps TRBD1 or TRBD2 (5 bases each). This CDR3 region has 17 residues. The ends were cut back, 3 bases at V and 0 bases at J, with 15 bases in the middle. The germline V gene encodes CDR1 SNHLY and CDR2 FYNNEI.

This clonotype was detected ten times or more. CDR3 nucleotides: TGTGCCACCATTGACAGGGTCGATCAGCCCCAGCATTTT. Encoded protein: CATIDRVDQPQHF. J is TRBJ1-5 and V is TRBV24-1, with 7 bases that match TRBD1. Germline-derived CDR1 and CDR2 are KGHDR and SFDVKD. Losses at the gene ends were 8 bases for V and 5 bases for J; bases not matched to a gene: 5. The CDR3 has 13 residues.

This chain uses TRBV20-1 with TRBJ2-7, with 7 nucleotides matching TRBD1. Trimming cost V 6 bases and J 9 bases; bases outside gene matches: 17. The CDR3 is 14 residues long. Germline lookup yields CDR1 DFQATT and CDR2 SNEGSKA (reference sequence). The CDR3 DNA follows: TGCAGTGCGTACGGGCCCGGGACAGCACTTGGGCAGTACTTC. It encodes CSAYGPGTALGQYF.

This clonotype showed up many times. The chain carries TRBV28 and TRBJ2-6; no firm D call. Trimming removed 2 bases at V and 0 bases at J, with 17 bases between. CDR1 is MDHEN and CDR2 is SYDVKM in the germline V gene. The CDR3 consists of 19 residues. The CDR3 is CASSLPPPTWGSGANVLTF. CDR3 DNA sequence: TGTGCCAGCAGTTTACCTCCCCCGACCTGGGGCTCTGGGGCCAACGTCCTGACTTTC. The variable domain in full, with the rest retrieved from reference TRBV28 and TRBJ2-6, is DVKVTQSSRYLVKRTGEKVFLECVQDMDHENMFWYRQDPGLGLRLIYFSYDVKMKEKGDIPEGYSVSREKKERFSLILESASTNQTSMYLCASSLPPPTWGSGANVLTFGAGSRLTVL.

There are a few counts of this clonotype. The V call is TRBV10-3, the J call TRBJ1-3; tentatively, D is TRBD1 (5 bases). The germline CDR1 and CDR2 sequences are ENHRY and SYGVKD. The length of the CDR3 is 14 residues. V lost 2 bases and J lost 2, with 7 bases in between. The CDR3 coding sequence is TGTGCCATCAGTGAGGCGACAGCTGGAAACACCATATATTTT. As protein: CAISEATAGNTIYF.

This clonotype was seen only a few times. This chain connects TRBV7-2 to TRBJ1-5; D perhaps matches TRBD1 (5 bases). Deletions cut 1 base from V and 2 bases from J, with 12 bases between. This CDR3 contains 16 residues. Germline CDR1 and CDR2: SGHTA and FQGNSA. CDR3 nucleotides: TGTGCCAGCAGCTTAGTGGGGGGGGTTCGCAATCAGCCCCAGCATTTT. Translation gives CASSLVGGVRNQPQHF. Supplemented by reference TRBV7-2 and TRBJ1-5, the full variable domain reads GAGVSQSPSNKVTEKGKDVELRCDPISGHTALYWYRQSLGQGLEFLIYFQGNSAPDKSGLPSDRFSAERTGGSVSTLTIQRTQQEDSAVYLCASSLVGGVRNQPQHFGDGTRLSIL.